This T cell receptor (beta chain) was recovered during a study of blood T cell repertoires in COVID-19. Study as a whole: Some COVID-19 samples were acute and others convalescent; all came from the United States, Italy and Spain. T cells, B-cell-depleted T cells, or PBMCs provided the cDNA or gDNA that served as material.

V shed 1 base and J 3 bases; nucleotides not matched to a gene: 8. Germline loops: CDR1 SGHAT, CDR2 FQNNGV. The CDR3 is 17 residues long. Original methodology: Reference gene primer amplification gave estimated nucleated cell counts. Measured with immunoSEQ multiplex PCR; TCRdb has only the in-frame clones, and not every one. For V, J and clone size, that table is used; D and trimming come from the DNA. This table has about 70,000 clones, 85% appearing once. The receptor was derived from a man older than 75 with acute or convalescent COVID-19. Sequenced material: peripheral blood. V is TRBV11-2 and J is TRBJ1-5; 8 bases are a match to TRBD1. CDR3 sequence reads: CASSLVSTGAPNQPQHF. The CDR3 region has the DNA TGTGCCAGCAGCTTAGTATCGACAGGGGCTCCCAATCAGCCCCAGCATTTT.